The 25 T cell receptor beta chains below all came from one sample that was sequenced in a study of T cell responses to AZD1222 COVID-19 vaccine. This table comes from immunoSEQ multiplex PCR, and its TCRdb copy is limited to in-frame clones, with some not included. The sample includes 92,000 or so clones, under 90% seen only once; the top ten take approximately 27%. The material sequenced was peripheral blood, taken on day 0 of AZD1222 vaccination. Receptors were obtained from an adult in good health.

V is TRBV10-3 and J is TRBJ2-7, with 8 bases aligning to TRBD2. The junction had 10 bases not matched to a gene; V was cut back by 10 bases and J by 2 bases. Looked up from germline, CDR1 is ENHRY and CDR2 is SYGVKD. This CDR3 has 14 amino acids. The CDR3 DNA sequence: TGTGCCACCTCCGCGACTAGCGCAACCTACGAGCAGTACTTC. Translation gives CATSATSATYEQYF.

This clone was seen only once. V gene TRBV6-5 combines with J gene TRBJ1-4, with unresolved D. This CDR3 is built from 11 residues. Germline V lookup: CDR1 MNHEY, CDR2 SVGAGI. V lost 10 bases and J lost 7, with 10 bases in between. Written as DNA, the CDR3 is TGTGCCATCTTCAAGGGTGAAAAACTGTTTTTT. As protein: CAIFKGEKLFF.

The J gene is TRBJ2-1, the V gene TRBV21-1; TRBD2, as called in the table, went unchecked against the DNA. TRBV21-1 is a recognized pseudogene. The CDR3 contains 15 residues. The CDR3 sequence is CASALGGTCYNEQFF. The DNA for the CDR3 is TGTGCCAGCGCCCTAGGTGGGACTTGCTACAATGAGCAGTTCTTC.

This clone came up once. The chain combines TRBV7-2 with TRBJ2-2; 9 bases are shared with TRBD1. The J segment lost 5 bases and the V segment lost 2 bases, leaving 3 bases of the junction unmatched. This CDR3 has 15 amino acids. Germline V CDR1 and CDR2: SGHTA, FQGNSA. The DNA of the CDR3 is TGTGCCAGCAGCTTAACAGGGGGCGGAACCGGGGAGCTGTTTTTT. Translated: CASSLTGGGTGELFF.

V and J are TRBV6-2 or TRBV6-3 and TRBJ1-1, with D perhaps matching TRBD1 (5 bases). CDR3 length equals 13 residues. In germline, CDR1 is MNHEY, CDR2 SVGEGT. V was trimmed by 5 bases and J by 4 bases, leaving 11 bases between them. As DNA, the CDR3 is TGTGCCAGCAGTCGGGCTGGGGCCACTGAAGCTTTCTTT. This translates into CASSRAGATEAFF.

This chain links TRBV30 with TRBJ1-6, with D possibly TRBD1 on 5 matching bases. V was cut by 5 bases and J by 7 bases, with 18 bases left in between. CDR1 and CDR2 from the germline V gene are GTSNPN and SVGIG (reference sequence). The CDR3 loop spans 15 amino acids. This CDR3 is CAWEGFEGGNSPLHF. In DNA, the CDR3 is TGTGCCTGGGAGGGGTTCGAGGGTGGGAATTCACCCCTCCACTTT.

As DNA, the CDR3 is TGCGCCAGCAGCCCTCCGAGCTCCTACAATGAGCAGTTCTTC. Protein: CASSPPSSYNEQFF. The V gene is TRBV5-1, the J gene TRBJ2-1; no reliable D call. V was shortened by 4 bases and J by 0 bases, with 8 bases between the two germline ends. The germline CDR1 and CDR2 sequences are SGHRS and YFSETQ. The CDR3 consists of 14 residues.

This rearrangement joins TRBV2 to TRBJ1-1; D is perhaps TRBD1 (5 bases). CDR3 length: 14 amino acids. Trimming took 7 bases from V and 3 from J, leaving 15 bases between them. Germline CDR1 reads SNHLY; CDR2 reads FYNNEI. CDR3: CASTGGTFDTEAFF. The CDR3, as DNA: TGTGCCAGCACTGGGGGGACCTTCGACACTGAAGCTTTCTTT.

The chain carries TRBV11-2 and TRBJ1-1; D remains unclear. The V end lost 6 bases, the J end lost 6 bases, and 14 bases lay between the germline ends. The CDR3 sequence is 13 residues long. Germline V gives CDR1 SGHAT, CDR2 FQNNGV. The CDR3 coding sequence is TGTGCCAGCAGACTACCCGGGAGGGCTGAAGCTTTCTTT. Translation gives CASRLPGRAEAFF. The entire variable domain, with the rest obtained from reference TRBV11-2 and TRBJ1-1, is as follows: EAGVAQSPRYKIIEKRQSVAFWCNPISGHATLYWYQQILGQGPKLLIQFQNNGVVDDSQLPKDRFSAERLKGVDSTLKIQPAKLEDSAVYLCASRLPGRAEAFFGQGTRLTVV.

V gene TRBV11-3 combines with J gene TRBJ2-3; D not certain. Germline loops: CDR1 SGHNT, CDR2 YENEEA. V was trimmed by 4 bases and J by 6 bases, leaving 11 bases between them. The CDR3 spans 13 residues. The CDR3 nucleotides are TGTGCCAGCAGCTCAAGGGATAAGGATACGCAGTATTTT. Translating gives CASSSRDKDTQYF.

The chain carries TRBV27 and TRBJ2-1; D may correspond to TRBD1 or TRBD2 (5 bases each). This CDR3 has 14 residues. Trimming pared 3 bases from V and 7 bases from J, leaving 13 bases between. Germline CDR1 MNHEY, CDR2 SMNVEV (reference sequence). The CDR3 DNA reads TGTGCCAGCAGTTTGGGGACGGTGGCGAATGAGCAGTTCTTC. It translates to CASSLGTVANEQFF.

This chain connects TRBV15 to TRBJ1-1, with no clear D. V shed 6 bases and J shed 2 bases, with 10 bases lying between them. CDR1 and CDR2 (germline): LNHNV, YYDKDF (reference sequence). CDR3 size: 13 residues. CDR3 coding DNA: TGTGCCACCAGTCGGCCTCCAAACACTGAAGCTTTCTTT. Translated, it gives CATSRPPNTEAFF.

J is TRBJ1-1 and V is TRBV11-3; D is ambiguous. Germline CDR1 reads SGHNT; CDR2 reads YENEEA. Trimming left V 2 bases short and J 8 bases short, with 12 bases between. The CDR3 extends over 13 amino acids. The CDR3 DNA reads as TGTGCCAGCAGCTTACAACCGCGGGCAGAAGCTTTCTTT. Protein: CASSLQPRAEAFF. The complete variable domain, with remaining parts taken from reference TRBV11-3 and TRBJ1-1, reads EAGVVQSPRYKIIEKKQPVAFWCNPISGHNTLYWYLQNLGQGPELLIRYENEEAVDDSQLPKDRFSAERLKGVDSTLKIQPAELGDSAVYLCASSLQPRAEAFFGQGTRLTVV.

The chain couples TRBV28 to TRBJ2-1; D is unclear. V shed 8 bases and J shed 7 bases, with 6 bases lying between them. Germline lookup yields CDR1 MDHEN and CDR2 SYDVKM. This CDR3 is 10 amino acids long. CDR3 loop: CASLGNEQFF. CDR3 coding DNA: TGTGCCAGCCTGGGAAATGAGCAGTTCTTC.

A single count supports this clone. The chain uses TRBV7-2 and TRBJ2-5; a weak D match, TRBD2 (7 bases). Germline values: CDR1 SGHTA, CDR2 FQGNSA. The length of the CDR3 is 17 residues. Trimming removed 1 base from V and 2 bases from J, with 17 bases in between. CDR3 sequence: CASSLVGGGEEQETQYF. The CDR3 DNA sequence: TGTGCCAGCAGCTTAGTAGGAGGGGGGGAGGAGCAAGAGACCCAGTACTTC.

This clone has a handful of counts. The V call is TRBV4-2, the J call TRBJ2-7; tentatively, D is TRBD2 (6 bases). Trimming removed 0 bases at V and 2 bases at J, with 11 bases between. There are 15 residues in the CDR3. CDR1 is LGHNA and CDR2 is YNFKEQ in the germline V gene. CDR3: CASSQEVEGPYEQYF. The CDR3 nucleotides read TGTGCCAGCAGCCAAGAAGTGGAGGGCCCCTACGAGCAGTACTTC.

The chain employs TRBV7-2 and TRBJ2-1; D possibly matches TRBD1 or TRBD2 (5 bases each). V was shortened by 5 bases and J by 7 bases, with 12 bases between the two germline ends. This CDR3 is 13 amino acids long. CDR1 is SGHTA and CDR2 is FQGNSA in the germline V gene. This CDR3 reads CASSRGRTNEQFF. For the CDR3, the DNA is TGTGCCAGCAGCCGGGGACGGACAAATGAGCAGTTCTTC.

The V gene is TRBV7-2, the J gene TRBJ2-5; 10 positions match TRBD2. The V and J ends lost 1 base and 6 bases, in that order; junction bases with no gene match: 8. CDR1 is SGHTA and CDR2 is FQGNSA in the germline V gene. This CDR3 comprises 16 residues. The CDR3 here is CASSLVTAGGGKTQYF. The CDR3 coding sequence is TGTGCCAGCAGCTTAGTAACAGCGGGAGGGGGGAAGACCCAGTACTTC.

This chain links TRBV28 with TRBJ2-7; D gene unclear. Germline V CDR1 and CDR2: MDHEN, SYDVKM. The CDR3 is 13 residues long. The germline V and J ends were trimmed by 7 bases and 0 bases, with 10 bases remaining between them. The CDR3 loop is CASIEADSYEQYF. CDR3 bases: TGTGCCAGCATTGAGGCCGACTCCTACGAGCAGTACTTC.

V gene TRBV7-3 combines with J gene TRBJ2-5; possible D gene TRBD1, 5 bases. Trimming shortened V by 6 bases and J by 5 bases, and 16 bases separated the two germline ends. Germline V lookup: CDR1 SGHTA, CDR2 FQGTGA. This CDR3 is 14 amino acids long. CDR3 loop: CASSNRGGSETQYF. The DNA for the CDR3 is TGTGCCAGCAGTAATAGGGGTGGGTCCGAGACCCAGTACTTC.

This chain connects TRBV27 to TRBJ2-2; tentatively, D is TRBD1 (5 bases). Germline CDR1 is MNHEY and CDR2 is SMNVEV (reference sequence). The CDR3 runs 16 residues. V lost 2 bases to trimming and J lost 5 bases, with 15 bases between them. CDR3 amino acids: CASSLEGARWTGELFF. In DNA form, the CDR3 reads TGTGCCAGCAGTTTAGAAGGGGCGCGATGGACCGGGGAGCTGTTTTTT.

This rearrangement joins TRBV27 to TRBJ2-1; D unclear. The germline V and J ends were trimmed by 3 bases and 7 bases, with 13 bases remaining between them. Per the germline V gene, CDR1 is MNHEY and CDR2 is SMNVEV (reference sequence). The CDR3 is made up of 14 amino acids. The CDR3 loop is CASSFNMRMNEQFF. Here the CDR3 DNA reads TGTGCCAGCAGTTTCAATATGAGGATGAATGAGCAGTTCTTC.

The rearrangement joins TRBV6-5 to TRBJ2-7; 7 nucleotides agree with TRBD1. The V segment lost 6 bases and the J segment 2 bases; nucleotides outside the gene matches: 10. Germline assignment: CDR1 MNHEY and CDR2 SVGAGI. The CDR3 length is 15 residues. CDR3 bases: TGTGCCAGCAGCAACTGGGACAGTTACCCCTACGAGCAGTACTTC. The encoded protein is CASSNWDSYPYEQYF.

CDR3 region: CASSITGDTGELFF. CDR3 sequence (DNA): TGTGCCAGTAGTATCACAGGGGACACCGGGGAGCTGTTTTTT. This rearrangement joins TRBV19 to TRBJ2-2; TRBD1 matches 7 bases. CDR1 and CDR2 (germline): LNHDA, SQIVND (reference sequence). Trimming removed 3 bases from V and 3 bases from J; junction bases left unmatched: 1. The CDR3 is 14 amino acids.

This rearrangement joins TRBV7-9 to TRBJ2-3, with 10 bases identical to TRBD2. Germline assignment: CDR1 SEHNR and CDR2 FQNEAQ (reference sequence). The CDR3 contains 17 residues. Trimming at V came to 5 bases and at J to 2 bases, leaving 10 bases not matched to a gene. CDR3 loop: CASSPFQLAGLTDTQYF. In DNA, the CDR3 is TGTGCCAGCAGCCCCTTCCAACTAGCGGGGCTCACAGATACGCAGTATTTT.